This note documents a single T cell receptor beta chain sequence. This specimen belongs to a study of blood T cells in healthy people across ages. The use of a sample-barcoded 5' primer and a J-beta primer mix characterized a second PCR of roughly 7 to 11 cycles. From the 5' RACE reads, TCRdb called clonotypes with MiXCR, one entry per CDR3 protein. This sample yields roughly 1.7 million distinct CDR3 sequences, of which almost 35% are seen a single time; approximately 10% belongs to the top ten. V was trimmed by 6 bases and J by 4 bases, leaving 13 bases between them. This CDR3 contains 14 residues. Germline V lookup: CDR1 MNHNY, CDR2 SVGAGI (reference sequence).

The TCR comes from a woman aged 25 to 45 in good health. V is TRBV6-6 and J is TRBJ1-5, with a tentative D call TRBD1 (6 bases). Sequenced sample: blood. The CDR3 coding sequence is TGTGCCAGCAGGCAGGACAGTAAAAATCAGCCCCAGCATTTT. Translating gives CASRQDSKNQPQHF.